The 12 T cell receptor beta chains below all came from one sample that was sequenced in a study of CD8 T cells in ankylosing spondylitis. Study outcomes and limitations: Ankylosing spondylitis blood seemed to carry a telltale TCR beta motif made of under ten highly homologous variants.

TCRdb reanalysed the 5' RACE reads using MiXCR and keeps one entry per CDR3 protein. The sample has 700,000 or so distinct CDR3 sequences, under 20% seen once. The antigens of these receptors remain unknown. The sample comprised blood, either unsorted or a sorted T cell fraction (not recorded which). The source is a male donor with ankylosing spondylitis.

This clonotype was seen ten or more times. The gene calls are TRBV7-2 and TRBJ2-5, with no clear D. Germline lookup yields CDR1 SGHTA and CDR2 FQGNSA. There are 13 residues in the CDR3. With 2 bases removed from V and 1 base from J, the gap between germline ends came to 5 bases. The CDR3 protein is CASSLLLQETQYF. The CDR3 nucleotides read TGTGCCAGCAGCTTACTCCTCCAAGAGACCCAGTACTTC.

The V and J genes are TRBV6-5 and TRBJ2-5; D call uncertain. Germline lookup yields CDR1 MNHEY and CDR2 SVGAGI. This CDR3 is 12 amino acids long. Trimming removed 6 bases from V and 9 bases from J, with 14 bases in between. The CDR3 loop is CASSRLPPAQYF. In DNA, the CDR3 is TGTGCCAGCAGCCGACTCCCTCCCGCCCAGTACTTC.

The chain uses TRBV10-3 and TRBJ1-2, with D perhaps matching TRBD1 (5 bases). This CDR3 region has 13 residues. Germline CDR1 is ENHRY and CDR2 is SYGVKD. The V end was cut by 5 bases, the J end by 3 bases, with 10 bases between. For the CDR3, the DNA is TGTGCCATCAGTCGCAGGGTCGACTATGGCTACACCTTC. Translated, it gives CAISRRVDYGYTF.

This clonotype was seen many times. CDR3 sequence (DNA): TGCGCCAGCAGCCAAGAAGCGGGCAGGGGGGGGGAAAAACTGTTTTTT. Protein product: CASSQEAGRGGEKLFF. V and J are TRBV4-3 and TRBJ1-4; 7 nucleotides line up with TRBD1. Trimming at V came to 0 bases and at J to 8 bases, leaving 9 bases not matched to a gene. This CDR3 has 16 residues. Germline values: CDR1 LGHNA, CDR2 YSLEER.

The CDR3, as DNA: TGCAGTGCTAGGCCCCTCGGGGATACGCAGTATTTT. Its translation is CSARPLGDTQYF. This chain links TRBV20-1 with TRBJ2-3; D remains ambiguous. CDR3 size: 12 residues. Germline V CDR1 and CDR2: DFQATT, SNEGSKA (reference sequence). V shed 3 bases and J shed 6 bases, with 10 bases lying between them.

This clonotype was observed a handful of times. V gene TRBV7-3 combines with J gene TRBJ2-3, with a tentative D call TRBD2 (6 bases). The CDR3 contains 16 residues. The V and J ends lost 2 bases and 0 bases respectively, with 12 bases between them. From germline, CDR1 is SGHTA and CDR2 FQGTGA. The CDR3 coding sequence is TGTGCCAGCAGCTTAGGAGGGGCCTCTAGCACAGATACGCAGTATTTT. It yields the protein CASSLGGASSTDTQYF.

This chain uses TRBV27 with TRBJ2-4, with TRBD1 matching 7 bases. CDR3 size: 17 residues. Germline V gives CDR1 MNHEY, CDR2 SMNVEV (reference sequence). The trim removed 6 bases at V and 1 base at J, leaving 12 bases unmatched. CDR3 sequence: CASSPSTGNVAKNIQYF. The CDR3 nucleotides are TGTGCCAGCAGCCCCTCGACAGGGAATGTGGCCAAAAACATTCAGTACTTC.

The chain carries TRBV12-5 and TRBJ1-4; possibly TRBD1 for D (6 bases). Trimming shortened V by 3 bases and J by 2 bases, and 7 bases separated the two germline ends. CDR1 LGHNT and CDR2 FRNRAP come from the germline V gene. The CDR3 extends over 14 amino acids. Here the CDR3 DNA reads TGTGCTAGTGGTTTTGGGGGCACTAATGAAAAACTGTTTTTT. Amino acid sequence: CASGFGGTNEKLFF.

This clonotype was seen ten or more times. The rearrangement links TRBV12-3 or TRBV12-4 to TRBJ1-1; D remains ambiguous. V lost 3 bases and J lost 0, with 5 bases in between. This CDR3 contains 13 residues. The CDR3 loop reads CASSFRMNTEAFF. DNA of the CDR3: TGTGCCAGCAGTTTCAGGATGAACACTGAAGCTTTCTTT.

The V gene is TRBV12-3 or TRBV12-4, the J gene TRBJ2-5; 8 bases agree with TRBD1. Germline trimming cut 3 bases from V and 3 bases from J; bases unmatched to any gene: 3. The CDR3 contains 14 residues. The CDR3 nucleotides are TGTGCCAGCAGTTTGGACAGGGAGAAAGAGACCCAGTACTTC. Its protein is CASSLDREKETQYF.

The rearrangement uses TRBV7-8 and TRBJ2-4; D is undetermined. Between the trimmed V and J ends, which lost 1 base and 7 bases, there was a span of 17 bases. Germline V gene lookup returns CDR1 SGHVS and CDR2 FQNEAQ. CDR3 size: 16 residues. DNA for the CDR3: TGTGCCAGCAGCTTAGGAGGTGGGCGAAAGGGCAACATTCAGTACTTC. Translation gives CASSLGGGRKGNIQYF.

A few counts support this clonotype. The J gene is TRBJ1-2, the V gene TRBV3-1, with TRBD1 matching 9 bases. Germline V lookup: CDR1 LGHDT, CDR2 YNNKEL (reference sequence). Losses at the gene ends were 1 base for V and 7 bases for J; bases not matched to a gene: 7. The CDR3 covers 15 residues. The CDR3 reads CASSQVGQGMAGYTF. CDR3 DNA sequence: TGTGCCAGCAGCCAAGTGGGACAGGGAATGGCTGGCTACACCTTC.